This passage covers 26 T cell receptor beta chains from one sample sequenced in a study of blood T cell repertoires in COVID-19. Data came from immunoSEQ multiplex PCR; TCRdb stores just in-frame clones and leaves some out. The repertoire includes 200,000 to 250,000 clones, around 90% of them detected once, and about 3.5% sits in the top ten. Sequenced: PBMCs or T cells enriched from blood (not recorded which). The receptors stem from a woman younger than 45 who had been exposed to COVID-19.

CDR3 protein: CASSVQRMASPEEQFF. The CDR3 DNA reads TGCGCCAGCAGTGTTCAGAGGATGGCTAGCCCCGAGGAGCAGTTCTTC. This chain links TRBV10-1 with TRBJ2-1, with D possibly being TRBD2 (5 bases). Trimming took off 4 bases at V and 10 bases at J, with 23 bases between the two ends. Germline V gives CDR1 WNHNN, CDR2 SYGVQD (reference sequence). The CDR3 has 16 residues.

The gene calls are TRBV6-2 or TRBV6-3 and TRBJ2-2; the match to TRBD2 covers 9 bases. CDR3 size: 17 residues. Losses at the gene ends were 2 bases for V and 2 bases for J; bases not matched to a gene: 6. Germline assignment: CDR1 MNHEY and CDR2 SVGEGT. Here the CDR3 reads CASSYPRGGANTGELFF. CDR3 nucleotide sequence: TGTGCCAGCAGTTACCCACGCGGGGGGGCCAACACCGGGGAGCTGTTTTTT.

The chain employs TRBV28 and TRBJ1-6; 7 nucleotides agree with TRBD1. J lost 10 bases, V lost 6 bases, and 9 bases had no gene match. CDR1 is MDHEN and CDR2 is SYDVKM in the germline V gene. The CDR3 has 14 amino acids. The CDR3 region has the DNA TGTGCCAGCAGGGATACAGGGGATTTATCACCCCTCCACTTT. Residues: CASRDTGDLSPLHF.

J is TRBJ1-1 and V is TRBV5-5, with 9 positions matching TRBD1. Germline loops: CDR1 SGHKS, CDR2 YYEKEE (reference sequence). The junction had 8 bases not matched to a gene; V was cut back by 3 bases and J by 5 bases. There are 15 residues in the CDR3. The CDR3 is CASSWDRVLVTEAFF. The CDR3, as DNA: TGTGCCAGCAGCTGGGACAGGGTATTGGTTACTGAAGCTTTCTTT. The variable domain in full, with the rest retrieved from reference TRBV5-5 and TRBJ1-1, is DAGVTQSPTHLIKTRGQQVTLRCSPISGHKSVSWYQQVLGQGPQFIFQYYEKEERGRGNFPDRFSARQFPNYSSELNVNALLLGDSALYLCASSWDRVLVTEAFFGQGTRLTVV.

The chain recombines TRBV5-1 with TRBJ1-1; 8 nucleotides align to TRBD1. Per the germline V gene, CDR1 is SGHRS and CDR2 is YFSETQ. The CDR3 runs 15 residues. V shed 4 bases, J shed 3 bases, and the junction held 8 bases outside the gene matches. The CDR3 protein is CASSPTGDSDTEAFF. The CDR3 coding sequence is TGCGCCAGCAGCCCGACAGGGGATTCGGACACTGAAGCTTTCTTT.

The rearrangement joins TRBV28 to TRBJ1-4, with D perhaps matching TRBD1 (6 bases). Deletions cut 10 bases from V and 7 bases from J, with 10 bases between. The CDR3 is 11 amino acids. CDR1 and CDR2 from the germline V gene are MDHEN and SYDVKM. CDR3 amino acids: CATQGFEKLFF. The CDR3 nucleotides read TGTGCCACACAGGGTTTTGAAAAACTGTTTTTT.

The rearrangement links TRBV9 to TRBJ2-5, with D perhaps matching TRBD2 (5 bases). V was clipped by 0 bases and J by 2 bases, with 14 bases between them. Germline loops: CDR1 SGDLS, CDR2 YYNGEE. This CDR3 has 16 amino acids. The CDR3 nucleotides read TGTGCCAGCAGCGTAGGGTCGGGGAGAAGGCAAGAGACCCAGTACTTC. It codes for CASSVGSGRRQETQYF.

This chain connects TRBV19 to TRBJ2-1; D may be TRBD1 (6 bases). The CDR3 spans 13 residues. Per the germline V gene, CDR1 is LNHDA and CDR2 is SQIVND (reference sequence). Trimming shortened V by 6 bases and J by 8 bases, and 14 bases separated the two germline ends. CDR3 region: CASSRASGDEQFF. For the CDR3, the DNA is TGTGCCAGTAGCCGGGCGTCAGGGGATGAGCAGTTCTTC.

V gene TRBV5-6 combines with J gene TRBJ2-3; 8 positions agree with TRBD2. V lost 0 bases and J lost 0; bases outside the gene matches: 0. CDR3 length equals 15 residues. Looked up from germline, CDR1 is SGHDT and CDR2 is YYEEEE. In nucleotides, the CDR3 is TGTGCCAGCAGCTTGGCGGGAGGGAGCACAGATACGCAGTATTTT. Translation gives CASSLAGGSTDTQYF.

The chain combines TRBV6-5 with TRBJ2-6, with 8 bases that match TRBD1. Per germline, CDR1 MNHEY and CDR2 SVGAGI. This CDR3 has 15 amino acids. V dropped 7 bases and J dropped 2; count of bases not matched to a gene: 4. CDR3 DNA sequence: TGTGCCAGCAACGTGGACAGGGCTGGGGCCAACGTCCTGACTTTC. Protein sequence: CASNVDRAGANVLTF.

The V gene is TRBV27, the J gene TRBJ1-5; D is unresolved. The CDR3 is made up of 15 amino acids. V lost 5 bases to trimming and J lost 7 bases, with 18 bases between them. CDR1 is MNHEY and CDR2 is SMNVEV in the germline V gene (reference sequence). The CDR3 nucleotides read TGTGCCAGCAGTCTGTTTTGGGGAGGTGAGCAGCCCCAGCATTTT. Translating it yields CASSLFWGGEQPQHF.

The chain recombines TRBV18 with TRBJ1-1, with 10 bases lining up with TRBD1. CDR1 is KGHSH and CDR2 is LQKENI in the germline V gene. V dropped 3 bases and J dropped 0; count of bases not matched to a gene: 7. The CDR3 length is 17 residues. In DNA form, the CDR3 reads TGTGCCAGCTCACCCGGGACAGGGGTGCTTATGAACACTGAAGCTTTCTTT. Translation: CASSPGTGVLMNTEAFF. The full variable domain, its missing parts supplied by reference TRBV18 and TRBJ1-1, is NAGVMQNPRHLVRRRGQEARLRCSPMKGHSHVYWYRQLPEEGLKFMVYLQKENIIDESGMPKERFSAEFPKEGPSILRIQQVVRGDSAAYFCASSPGTGVLMNTEAFFGQGTRLTVV.

CDR3 protein: CASSLGQAGVLTF. The CDR3 coding sequence is TGTGCCAGCAGTTTAGGACAAGCCGGCGTCCTGACTTTC. This chain joins TRBV12-3 or TRBV12-4 and TRBJ2-6; D uncertain. The CDR3 has 13 residues. The V gene lost 1 base and the J gene lost 12 bases, with 10 bases spanning the gap.

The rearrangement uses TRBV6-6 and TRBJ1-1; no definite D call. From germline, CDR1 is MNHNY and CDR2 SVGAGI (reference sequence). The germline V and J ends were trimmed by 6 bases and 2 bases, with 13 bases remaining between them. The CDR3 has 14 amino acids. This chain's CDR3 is CASSPREGNTEAFF. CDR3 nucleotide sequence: TGTGCCAGCAGCCCCCGGGAGGGCAACACTGAAGCTTTCTTT.

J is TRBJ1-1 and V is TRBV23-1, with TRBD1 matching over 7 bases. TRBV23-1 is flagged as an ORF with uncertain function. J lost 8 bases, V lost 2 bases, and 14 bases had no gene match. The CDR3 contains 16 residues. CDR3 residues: CASSQGETGRIFEAFF. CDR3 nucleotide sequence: TGCGCCAGCAGTCAAGGCGAGACAGGGAGAATATTCGAAGCTTTCTTT.

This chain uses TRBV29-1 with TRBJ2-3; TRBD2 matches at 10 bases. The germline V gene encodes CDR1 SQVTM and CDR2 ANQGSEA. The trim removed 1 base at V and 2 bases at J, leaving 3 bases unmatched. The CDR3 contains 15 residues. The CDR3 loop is CSVEGTSGFTDTQYF. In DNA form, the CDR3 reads TGCAGCGTTGAAGGGACTAGCGGCTTCACAGATACGCAGTATTTT.

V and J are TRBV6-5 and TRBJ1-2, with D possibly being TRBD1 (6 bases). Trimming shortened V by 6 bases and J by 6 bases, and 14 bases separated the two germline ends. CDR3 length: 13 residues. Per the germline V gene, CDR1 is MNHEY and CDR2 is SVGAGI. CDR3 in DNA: TGTGCCAGCAGATCTTACAGGGTTAATGGCTACACCTTC. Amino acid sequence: CASRSYRVNGYTF.

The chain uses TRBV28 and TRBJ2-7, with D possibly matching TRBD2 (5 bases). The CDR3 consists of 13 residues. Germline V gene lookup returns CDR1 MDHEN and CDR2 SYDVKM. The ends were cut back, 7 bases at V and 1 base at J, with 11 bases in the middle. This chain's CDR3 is CASTKAASYEQYF. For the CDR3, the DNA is TGTGCCAGCACCAAAGCGGCGTCCTACGAGCAGTACTTC.

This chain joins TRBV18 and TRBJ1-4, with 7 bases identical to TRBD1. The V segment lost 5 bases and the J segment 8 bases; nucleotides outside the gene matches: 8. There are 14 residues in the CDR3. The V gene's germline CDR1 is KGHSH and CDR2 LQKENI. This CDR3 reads CASSANRGEEKLFF. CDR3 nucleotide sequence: TGTGCCAGCTCAGCGAACAGGGGTGAGGAAAAACTGTTTTTT.

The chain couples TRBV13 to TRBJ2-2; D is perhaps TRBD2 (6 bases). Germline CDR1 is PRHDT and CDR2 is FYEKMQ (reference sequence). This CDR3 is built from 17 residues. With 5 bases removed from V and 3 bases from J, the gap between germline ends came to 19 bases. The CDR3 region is CASSPPRGGKYTGELFF. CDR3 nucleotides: TGTGCCAGCAGCCCCCCAAGGGGCGGGAAGTACACCGGGGAGCTGTTTTTT.

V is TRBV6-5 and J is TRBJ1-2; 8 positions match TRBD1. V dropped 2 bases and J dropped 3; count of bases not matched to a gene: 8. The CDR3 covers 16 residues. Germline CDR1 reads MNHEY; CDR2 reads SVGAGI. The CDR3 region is CASSYVTGGSHYGYTF. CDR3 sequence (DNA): TGTGCCAGCAGTTACGTAACAGGGGGTTCCCACTATGGCTACACCTTC.

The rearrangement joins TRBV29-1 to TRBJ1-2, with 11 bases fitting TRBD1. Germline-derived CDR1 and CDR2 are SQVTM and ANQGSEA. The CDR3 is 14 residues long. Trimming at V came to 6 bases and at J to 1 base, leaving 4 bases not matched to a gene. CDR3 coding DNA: TGCAGCGTGGGACAGGGGGGACTTAACTATGGCTACACCTTC. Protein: CSVGQGGLNYGYTF.

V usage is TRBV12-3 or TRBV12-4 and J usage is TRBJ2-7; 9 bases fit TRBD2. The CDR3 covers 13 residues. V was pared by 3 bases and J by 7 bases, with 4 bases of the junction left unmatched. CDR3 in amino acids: CASSFGREGEQYF. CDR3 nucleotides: TGTGCCAGCAGTTTCGGGCGGGAGGGAGAGCAGTACTTC.

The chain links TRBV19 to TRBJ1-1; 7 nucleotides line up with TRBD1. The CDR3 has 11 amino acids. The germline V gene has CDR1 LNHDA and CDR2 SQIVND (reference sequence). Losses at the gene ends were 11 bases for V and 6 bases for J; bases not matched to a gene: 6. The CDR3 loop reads CAGEGAAEAFF. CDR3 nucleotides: TGTGCCGGCGAGGGGGCCGCTGAAGCTTTCTTT.

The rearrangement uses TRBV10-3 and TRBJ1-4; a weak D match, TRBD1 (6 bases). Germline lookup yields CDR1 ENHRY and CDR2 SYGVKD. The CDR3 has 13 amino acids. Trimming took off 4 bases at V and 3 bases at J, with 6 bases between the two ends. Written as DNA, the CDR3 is TGTGCCATCAGTGGGACAGCTAATGAAAAACTGTTTTTT. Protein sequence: CAISGTANEKLFF.

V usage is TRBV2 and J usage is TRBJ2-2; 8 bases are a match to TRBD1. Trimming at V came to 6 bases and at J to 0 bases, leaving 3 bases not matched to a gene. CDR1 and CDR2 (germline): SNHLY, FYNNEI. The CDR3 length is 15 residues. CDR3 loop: CASSQGAANTGELFF. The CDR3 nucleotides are TGTGCCAGCAGCCAGGGGGCCGCGAACACCGGGGAGCTGTTTTTT.